The 17 T cell receptor beta chains below were found in one sample sequenced in a study of blood T cell repertoires in COVID-19. Method: immunoSEQ multiplex PCR; TCRdb's copy keeps in-frame clones and lacks some. The profile shows 200,000 to 250,000 clones, approximately 82% of them singletons. The sequenced material came from peripheral blood. The receptors stem from a woman of 80 years or more with acute or convalescent COVID-19.

The chain is built from TRBV12-3 or TRBV12-4 and TRBJ2-5, with D maybe TRBD1 (5 bases). V was trimmed by 8 bases and J by 5 bases, leaving 15 bases between them. The CDR3 runs to 13 residues. The CDR3 nucleotides read TGTGCCAGCGTAAGGGGTAGTTTTGAGACCCAGTACTTC. Residues: CASVRGSFETQYF.

The V gene is TRBV5-4, the J gene TRBJ2-1, with 9 nucleotides matching TRBD1. The CDR3 sequence is 15 residues long. J was trimmed by 2 bases and V by 4 bases; bases with no gene match: 4. Germline-derived CDR1 and CDR2 are SGHNT and YYREEE (reference sequence). The CDR3 DNA follows: TGTGCCAGCAGCCTGGGGGACAGGGCCTACAATGAGCAGTTCTTC. The encoded protein is CASSLGDRAYNEQFF.

The chain is built from TRBV5-4 and TRBJ2-5; D is perhaps TRBD1 (5 bases). Germline V gives CDR1 SGHNT, CDR2 YYREEE (reference sequence). Trimming shortened V by 1 base and J by 5 bases, and 9 bases separated the two germline ends. This CDR3 region has 13 residues. The CDR3 DNA sequence: TGTGCCAGCAGCTTGCAGGGTTGGGAGACCCAGTACTTC. Encoded protein: CASSLQGWETQYF. Combining the CDR3 with reference TRBV5-4 and TRBJ2-5 gives the whole variable domain ETGVTQSPTHLIKTRGQQVTLRCSSQSGHNTVSWYQQALGQGPQFIFQYYREEENGRGNFPPRFSGLQFPNYSSELNVNALELDDSALYLCASSLQGWETQYFGPGTRLLVL.

The gene calls are TRBV7-9 and TRBJ2-5; tentatively, D is TRBD2 (6 bases). V was trimmed by 3 bases and J by 0 bases, leaving 11 bases between them. The CDR3 covers 15 residues. CDR1 and CDR2 from the germline V gene are SEHNR and FQNEAQ (reference sequence). CDR3 in DNA: TGTGCCAGCAGCTTTGGCGGGACGTACCAAGAGACCCAGTACTTC. Its protein is CASSFGGTYQETQYF.

For the CDR3, the DNA is TGCGCCAGCAGCCACCCCAGGGGTAGCCAGGGAGATGGCTACACCTTC. It specifies CASSHPRGSQGDGYTF. The chain links TRBV4-1 to TRBJ1-2; tentative D call: TRBD1 (6 bases). CDR3 length equals 16 residues. Deletions cut 3 bases from V and 6 bases from J, with 20 bases between. Germline lookup yields CDR1 MGHRA and CDR2 YSYEKL.

The genes are TRBV18 and TRBJ2-1; D is uncertain. V was shortened by 1 base and J by 6 bases, with 22 bases between the two germline ends. There are 18 residues in the CDR3. Germline CDR1 reads KGHSH; CDR2 reads LQKENI. This chain's CDR3 is CASSPLSNTANKPNEQFF. In nucleotides, the CDR3 is TGTGCCAGCTCACCACTGTCCAACACAGCAAATAAACCCAATGAGCAGTTCTTC.

V usage is TRBV19 and J usage is TRBJ2-7; 7 bases match TRBD1. V shed 1 base and J 2 bases; nucleotides not matched to a gene: 2. CDR1 and CDR2 from the germline V gene are LNHDA and SQIVND (reference sequence). This CDR3 has 14 amino acids. The CDR3 sequence is CASSIGTGAYEQYF. The DNA of the CDR3 is TGTGCCAGTAGTATAGGAACAGGGGCCTACGAGCAGTACTTC.

The J gene is TRBJ1-1, the V gene TRBV6-2 or TRBV6-3; no reliable D call. Between the trimmed V and J ends, which lost 0 bases and 9 bases, there was a span of 11 bases. CDR1 is MNHEY, CDR2 SVGEGT, per germline. The CDR3 loop spans 13 amino acids. The CDR3 loop reads CASSYSGVDQAFF. The CDR3 DNA follows: TGTGCCAGCAGTTACTCCGGGGTGGACCAAGCTTTCTTT.

This clone was observed once. Other DNA sequences in this specimen translate into the identical CDR3. The V gene is TRBV3-1 (or the pseudogene TRBV3-2), the J gene TRBJ2-2; D is unclear. The CDR3 runs 12 residues. Germline V gene lookup returns CDR1 LGHDT and CDR2 YNNKEL (reference sequence). Trimming cost V 1 base and J 5 bases, with 2 bases left between them. Written as DNA, the CDR3 is TGTGCCAGCAGCCAAGCAACCGGGGAGCTGTTTTTT. Its translation: CASSQATGELFF.

This chain connects TRBV7-8 to TRBJ2-7; 8 nucleotides match TRBD2. The CDR3 runs to 16 residues. The germline V gene has CDR1 SGHVS and CDR2 FQNEAQ. V lost 2 bases, J lost 6 bases, and 12 bases stayed unmatched. Here the CDR3 reads CASSLRVSAGVVEQYF. CDR3 in DNA: TGTGCCAGCAGCTTACGCGTCTCAGCGGGAGTCGTCGAGCAGTACTTC.

J is TRBJ1-3 and V is TRBV2; perhaps TRBD1 as D (5 bases). The germline CDR1 and CDR2 sequences are SNHLY and FYNNEI. V was trimmed by 6 bases and J by 0 bases, leaving 9 bases between them. The CDR3 loop spans 14 amino acids. In DNA, the CDR3 is TGTGCCAGCAGGGAGGGACTCTCTGGAAACACCATATATTTT. This codes for CASREGLSGNTIYF.

The chain joins TRBV9 to TRBJ1-6; D is unclear. The V and J ends lost 6 bases and 7 bases respectively, with 11 bases between them. Germline CDR1 is SGDLS and CDR2 is YYNGEE. This CDR3 is built from 13 residues. The CDR3: CASNREANSPLHF. The CDR3 coding sequence is TGTGCCAGCAATCGGGAAGCCAATTCACCCCTCCACTTT.

The chain links TRBV7-3 to TRBJ2-1; TRBD1 might be the D (6 bases). Germline V lookup: CDR1 SGHTA, CDR2 FQGTGA. The V end lost 5 bases, the J end lost 8 bases, and 13 bases lay between the germline ends. This CDR3 contains 13 residues. The DNA for the CDR3 is TGTGCCAGCAGCGCACAGGGTGTTGATGAGCAGTTCTTC. Translating gives CASSAQGVDEQFF. Together with reference TRBV7-3 and TRBJ2-1, the CDR3 gives the full variable domain: GAGVSQTPSNKVTEKGKYVELRCDPISGHTALYWYRQSLGQGPEFLIYFQGTGAADDSGLPNDRFFAVRPEGSVSTLKIQRTERGDSAVYLCASSAQGVDEQFFGPGTRLTVL.

The CDR3: CASSIQGGGETQYF. For the CDR3, the DNA is TGTGCCAGCAGTATACAGGGGGGCGGAGAGACCCAGTACTTC. The chain couples TRBV2 to TRBJ2-5, with 8 nucleotides matching TRBD1. Per germline, CDR1 SNHLY and CDR2 FYNNEI. V gave up 5 bases and J gave up 4 bases; unmatched junction bases: 6. The CDR3 contains 14 residues. Together with reference TRBV2 and TRBJ2-5, the CDR3 gives the full variable domain: EPEVTQTPSHQVTQMGQEVILRCVPISNHLYFYWYRQILGQKVEFLVSFYNNEISEKSEIFDDQFSVERPDGSNFTLKIRSTKLEDSAMYFCASSIQGGGETQYFGPGTRLLVL.

The chain has TRBV5-1 and TRBJ2-1; maybe TRBD1 (5 bases). V was clipped by 3 bases and J by 7 bases, with 14 bases between them. The CDR3 runs 14 residues. Germline V gives CDR1 SGHRS, CDR2 YFSETQ. CDR3 sequence: CASSSETDRNEQFF. CDR3 sequence (DNA): TGCGCCAGCAGCTCGGAGACCGACAGAAATGAGCAGTTCTTC.

The chain joins TRBV20-1 to TRBJ1-1; D gene unclear. V was shortened by 4 bases and J by 8 bases, with 11 bases between the two germline ends. Germline values: CDR1 DFQATT, CDR2 SNEGSKA (reference sequence). The CDR3 has 11 residues. CDR3 nucleotide sequence: TGCAGTGCTACCCCAACCAGGGAAGCTTTCTTT. It encodes CSATPTREAFF.

The chain uses TRBV18 and TRBJ2-2; the D is unclear. This CDR3 is built from 16 residues. Germline V gives CDR1 KGHSH, CDR2 LQKENI. The V end was cut by 2 bases, the J end by 0 bases, with 10 bases between. The DNA for the CDR3 is TGTGCCAGCTCACCAACCCCCACTACGAACACCGGGGAGCTGTTTTTT. It encodes CASSPTPTTNTGELFF.